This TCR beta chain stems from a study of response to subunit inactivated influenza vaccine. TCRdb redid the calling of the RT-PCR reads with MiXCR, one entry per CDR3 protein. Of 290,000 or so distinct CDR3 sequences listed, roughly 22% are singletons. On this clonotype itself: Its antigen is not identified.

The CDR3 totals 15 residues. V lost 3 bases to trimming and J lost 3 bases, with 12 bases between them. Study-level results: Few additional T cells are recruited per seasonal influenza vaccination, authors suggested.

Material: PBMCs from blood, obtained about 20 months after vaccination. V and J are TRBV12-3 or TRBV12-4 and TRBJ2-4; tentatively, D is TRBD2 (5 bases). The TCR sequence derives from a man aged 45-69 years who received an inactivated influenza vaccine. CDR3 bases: TGTGCCAGCAGTTTGGCCCTAGCCGACAAAAACATTCAGTACTTC. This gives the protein CASSLALADKNIQYF.